This entry features one TCR beta chain sequence. What it recognizes is unknown. The data were obtained in a study of Ad26.COV2.S vaccination and SARS-CoV-2 variants. Study findings and constraints: Similar non-spike TCR breadth was seen in vaccine and placebo recipients.

The method was immunoSEQ multiplex PCR; TCRdb's version includes in-frame clones alone and lacks a portion of them. The repertoire holds approximately 400,000 clones, roughly 85% seen once, with nearly 7.5% in the top ten. Treatment noted: roughly 19 received Ad26.COV2.S at low or high dose, single or two shots; about 5 received placebo; per-sample allocation not given. Sampling was performed 63 days after the first vaccine or placebo injection. This CDR3 has 15 amino acids. Germline values: CDR1 SGHKS, CDR2 YYEKEE (reference sequence). V was trimmed by 5 bases and J by 1 base, leaving 13 bases between them.

The chain couples TRBV5-5 to TRBJ1-5, with a weak D call TRBD1 (5 bases). The sequence derives from a person aged 18-65 years who received the Ad26.COV2.S COVID-19 vaccine or a placebo. Sequenced here: peripheral blood, sampled in a trial of Ad26.COV2.S vaccine versus placebo. The CDR3: CASRNGGGSNQPQHF. In DNA, the CDR3 is TGTGCCAGCAGAAACGGGGGAGGAAGCAATCAGCCCCAGCATTTT.